One and the same sample provided the 5 T cell receptor beta chains below, sequenced in a study of T cells in Graves' hyperthyroidism and ophthalmopathy. RNA transcripts gave rise to amplified TCR beta CDR3 regions. RT-PCR in the first round (using the HTBI primer set) targeted the TCR CDR3. TCRdb passed the multiplex PCR reads through MiXCR, listing each CDR3 protein once. The sample records under 550,000 distinct CDR3 sequences, 15% to 20% being singletons. Sequencing was performed on blood. The receptors were gathered from a man aged 35-49 years with Graves' ophthalmopathy.

This clonotype was seen repeatedly, ten times or more. This sequence joins TRBV2 and TRBJ2-5, with 10 bases that match TRBD2. CDR1 SNHLY and CDR2 FYNNEI come from the germline V gene. Trimming took 4 bases from V and 3 from J; bases not matched to a gene: 11. The CDR3 loop spans 17 amino acids. CDR3 region: CASSGVGIAGGKETQYF. The CDR3 DNA reads TGTGCCAGCAGTGGAGTCGGTATAGCGGGGGGAAAAGAGACCCAGTACTTC.

Ten or more counts support this clonotype. This chain joins TRBV20-1 and TRBJ2-7, with D tentatively TRBD1 or TRBD2 (6 bases each). Germline-derived CDR1 and CDR2 are DFQATT and SNEGSKA (reference sequence). Trimming stripped 0 bases from V and 4 bases from J, with 19 bases between. This CDR3 contains 16 residues. The CDR3: CSARDLRQGRWYEQYF. CDR3 bases: TGCAGTGCTAGAGATCTTAGGCAGGGGAGGTGGTACGAGCAGTACTTC.

The rearrangement uses TRBV29-1 and TRBJ1-2; D not certain. Germline V gene lookup returns CDR1 SQVTM and CDR2 ANQGSEA. The CDR3 runs 17 residues. V lost 0 bases and J lost 5, with 22 bases in between. The CDR3 DNA sequence: TGCAGCGTTGAAGATCTGCGGAGCCGGGATTCCTTTTATGGCTACACCTTC. Translation: CSVEDLRSRDSFYGYTF.

This clonotype has ten or more counts. The chain combines TRBV2 with TRBJ1-2, with TRBD1 matching 11 bases. Losses at the gene ends were 10 bases for V and 2 bases for J; bases not matched to a gene: 3. CDR1 and CDR2 (germline): SNHLY, FYNNEI. This CDR3 comprises 13 residues. CDR3 nucleotide sequence: TGTGCCAAACGGGACAGGGGGAACTATGGCTACACCTTC. Translation: CAKRDRGNYGYTF.

This clonotype appeared once. The chain couples TRBV27 to TRBJ2-7; 14 positions match TRBD2. The V gene end was trimmed by 8 bases and the J gene end by 6 bases; junction bases not matched to a gene: 12. The CDR3 has 16 amino acids. Germline assignment: CDR1 MNHEY and CDR2 SMNVEV (reference sequence). CDR3 region: CASGGTSGGLLVEQYF. The CDR3 nucleotides are TGTGCCAGCGGGGGGACTAGCGGGGGCCTCCTGGTCGAGCAGTACTTC.